This is a list of T cell receptor beta chains from one sample in a study of blood T cell repertoires in COVID-19. The repertoire was sequenced with immunoSEQ multiplex PCR; TCRdb's copy has only in-frame clones and lacks some. The table shows around 200,000 clones, with approximately 87% occurring only once. Sequenced: peripheral blood. The receptors stem from a woman between 45 and 60 years old with acute or convalescent COVID-19. CDR3s include the opening cysteine and the closing phenylalanine or tryptophan. Each record gives: CDR3 length, J gene, D gene, clone size, V gene, CDR3 DNA, CDR3 protein. The D gene is left open where the match is weak. A clone size is listed for some rows: how often the clone was seen (once, few, many), or a class if it is expanded.

>15|TRBJ2-7|.|once|TRBV6-5
TGTGCCAGCACCGGAGACAGGGGACTAAACTACGAGCAGTACTTC
CASTGDRGLNYEQYF
>15|TRBJ1-6|.|many|TRBV24-1
TGTGCCACCAGTGATGGACAGTGGGATAATTCACCCCTCCACTTT
CATSDGQWDNSPLHF
>16|TRBJ2-1|TRBD2|.|TRBV7-2
TGTGCCAGCAGCTTAGGGGCTAGCGGGGTTGTCAATGAGCAGTTCTTC
CASSLGASGVVNEQFF
>14|TRBJ1-5|TRBD1|.|TRBV10-2
TGCGCCAGCAGTGAGTCCGGACAGGGTATGCTAGAGCATTTT
CASSESGQGMLEHF
>11|TRBJ1-1|TRBD1|.|TRBV12-3/TRBV12-4
TGTGCCAGCAGTCGGACAGGGGGAACTTTCTTT
CASSRTGGTFF
>14|TRBJ2-3|.|once|TRBV2
TGTGCCAGCAGGTCAGGGGTTCTGGCAGATACGCAGTATTTT
CASRSGVLADTQYF
>15|TRBJ1-5|TRBD1|.|TRBV5-4
TGTGCCAGCAGCACGGGACAGGGGAGCAATCAGCCCCAGCATTTT
CASSTGQGSNQPQHF
>14|TRBJ1-5|.|.|TRBV5-5
TGTGCCAGCAGCTTCGGACACAGCAATCAGCCCCAGCATTTT
CASSFGHSNQPQHF
>15|TRBJ1-1|TRBD1|.|TRBV24-1
TGTGCCACCAGTGAGACCGGGACAGGGGACGCTGAAGCTTTCTTT
CATSETGTGDAEAFF
>14|TRBJ2-5|.|once|TRBV27
TGTGCCAGCAGTTATGTGGGAGACAAAGAGACCCAGTACTTC
CASSYVGDKETQYF
>15|TRBJ1-6|.|.|TRBV18
TGTGCCAGCTCTCCCGCCGGCAGACTAAATTCACCCCTCCACTTT
CASSPAGRLNSPLHF
>15|TRBJ2-3|.|.|TRBV13
TGTGCCAGCAGCTCACCGACAGAAAGCACAGATACGCAGTATTTT
CASSSPTESTDTQYF
>17|TRBJ1-2|TRBD1|once|TRBV19
TGTGCCAGTAGTTCCTTACCGACAGGGCAGCGTTCGAGGGGCTACACCTTC
CASSSLPTGQRSRGYTF
>14|TRBJ2-5|.|.|TRBV19
TGTGCCAGTAGTTTATCCGGGTCCCAAGAGACCCAGTACTTC
CASSLSGSQETQYF
>14|TRBJ2-3|.|.|TRBV10-1
TGCGCCAGCAGTGAGAAGGGGCTGGGAGATACGCAGTATTTT
CASSEKGLGDTQYF
>16|TRBJ2-7|TRBD1|.|TRBV9
TGTGCCAGCAGCGTAGGTCGTGGGACAGGGAGATACGAGCAGTACTTC
CASSVGRGTGRYEQYF
>16|TRBJ1-1|.|.|TRBV11-3
TGTGCCAGCAGCTTCCCCTCGGGAGGGTTGGACACTGAAGCTTTCTTT
CASSFPSGGLDTEAFF
>11|TRBJ2-7|.|.|TRBV12-3/TRBV12-4
TGTGCCAGCAGTTTGGGCAGGGCGCTATCCTTC
CASSLGRALSF
>13|TRBJ2-5|.|.|TRBV2
TGTGCCAAGCAGAGACCCAGGGAAGAGACCCAGTACTTC
CAKQRPREETQYF
>13|TRBJ1-1|.|.|TRBV7-9
TGTGCCAGCAGCTTACGGGGGGACACTGAAGCTTTCTTT
CASSLRGDTEAFF
>15|TRBJ2-7|TRBD1|.|TRBV19
TGTGCCAGTAGTAGAATAGGACAGGGGGTCTACGAGCAGTACTTC
CASSRIGQGVYEQYF
>17|TRBJ2-7|TRBD1|.|TRBV18
TGTGCCAGCTCACCACCGAACTTACAGGGGGCGGTGACGGTGCAGTACTTC
CASSPPNLQGAVTVQYF
>14|TRBJ2-7|TRBD1|.|TRBV5-1
TGCGCCAGCAGCTTGGGGGACAGAGCCTACGAGCAGTACTTC
CASSLGDRAYEQYF
>14|TRBJ1-1|.|.|TRBV9
TGTGCCAGCTGCCGGGGAGGGATGGACACTGAAGCTTTCTTT
CASCRGGMDTEAFF
>13|TRBJ1-5|.|.|TRBV20-1
TGCAGTGCTAGTCCAGACAGAAATCAGCCCCAGCATTTT
CSASPDRNQPQHF
>18|TRBJ2-7|.|many|TRBV18
TGTGCCAGCTCACCACCCGACAGCAACCGCACGACATTTTACGAGCAGTACTTC
CASSPPDSNRTTFYEQYF
>15|TRBJ2-7|.|.|TRBV19
TGTGCCAGTAGTCCCAGGTCCGGCTTCCCAGGGGAGCAGTACTTC
CASSPRSGFPGEQYF
>15|TRBJ2-1|TRBD2|.|TRBV24-1
TGTGCCACCAGTGATGCTAGCGGGGTTGGGAATGAGCAGTTCTTC
CATSDASGVGNEQFF
>16|TRBJ2-1|TRBD1|.|TRBV6-2/TRBV6-3
TGTGCCAGCAGCGAGTCCGGGACAGTGGCCGAAGTCGTCCGGTTCTTC
CASSESGTVAEVVRFF